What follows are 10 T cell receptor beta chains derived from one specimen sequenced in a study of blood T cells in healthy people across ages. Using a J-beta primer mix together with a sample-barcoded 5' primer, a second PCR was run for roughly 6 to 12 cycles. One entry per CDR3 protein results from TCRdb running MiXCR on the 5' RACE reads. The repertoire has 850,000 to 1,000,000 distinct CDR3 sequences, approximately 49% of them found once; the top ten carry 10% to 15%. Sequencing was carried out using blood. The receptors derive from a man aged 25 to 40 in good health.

The CDR3 loop is CASSLSTGDAPNEQYF. CDR3 DNA sequence: TGTGCCAGCAGTTTATCTACAGGAGACGCGCCTAACGAGCAGTACTTC. V and J are TRBV27 and TRBJ2-7; a weak D match, TRBD1 (5 bases). CDR1 and CDR2 (germline): MNHEY, SMNVEV (reference sequence). With 0 bases removed from V and 5 bases from J, the gap between germline ends came to 17 bases. The CDR3 length is 16 residues.

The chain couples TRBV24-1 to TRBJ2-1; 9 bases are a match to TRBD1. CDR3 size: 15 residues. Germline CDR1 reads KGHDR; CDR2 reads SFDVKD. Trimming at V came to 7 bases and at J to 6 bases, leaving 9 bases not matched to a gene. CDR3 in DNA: TGTGCCACCAGCTCCGCCCCGGACAGGGGCAATGAGCAGTTCTTC. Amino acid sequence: CATSSAPDRGNEQFF.

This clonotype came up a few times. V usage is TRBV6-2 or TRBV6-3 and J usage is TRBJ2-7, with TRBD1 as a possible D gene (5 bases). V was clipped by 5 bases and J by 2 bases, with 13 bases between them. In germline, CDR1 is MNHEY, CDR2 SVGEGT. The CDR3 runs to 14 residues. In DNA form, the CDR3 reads TGTGCCAGCAGTCGCGACAGTATGACCTACGAGCAGTACTTC. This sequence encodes CASSRDSMTYEQYF.

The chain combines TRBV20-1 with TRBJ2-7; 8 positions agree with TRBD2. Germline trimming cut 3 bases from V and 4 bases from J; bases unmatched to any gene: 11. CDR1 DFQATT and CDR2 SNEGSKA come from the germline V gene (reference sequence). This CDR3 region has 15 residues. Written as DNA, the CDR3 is TGCAGTGCTAGTCTCCCGGGGGGGAATGGGTACGAGCAGTACTTC. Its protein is CSASLPGGNGYEQYF.

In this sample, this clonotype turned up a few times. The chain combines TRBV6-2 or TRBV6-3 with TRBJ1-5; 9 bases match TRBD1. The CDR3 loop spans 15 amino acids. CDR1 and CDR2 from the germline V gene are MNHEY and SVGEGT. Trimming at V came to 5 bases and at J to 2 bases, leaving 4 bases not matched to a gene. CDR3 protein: CASSHRGPGNQPQHF. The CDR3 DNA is TGTGCCAGCAGTCACAGGGGGCCTGGCAATCAGCCCCAGCATTTT.

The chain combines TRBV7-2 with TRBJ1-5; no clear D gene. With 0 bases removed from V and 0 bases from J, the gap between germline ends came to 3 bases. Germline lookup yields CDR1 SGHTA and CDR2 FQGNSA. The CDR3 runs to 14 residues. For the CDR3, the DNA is TGTGCCAGCAGCTTAGCGTTTAGCAATCAGCCCCAGCATTTT. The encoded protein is CASSLAFSNQPQHF. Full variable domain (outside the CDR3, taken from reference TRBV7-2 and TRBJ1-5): GAGVSQSPSNKVTEKGKDVELRCDPISGHTALYWYRQSLGQGLEFLIYFQGNSAPDKSGLPSDRFSAERTGGSVSTLTIQRTQQEDSAVYLCASSLAFSNQPQHFGDGTRLSIL.

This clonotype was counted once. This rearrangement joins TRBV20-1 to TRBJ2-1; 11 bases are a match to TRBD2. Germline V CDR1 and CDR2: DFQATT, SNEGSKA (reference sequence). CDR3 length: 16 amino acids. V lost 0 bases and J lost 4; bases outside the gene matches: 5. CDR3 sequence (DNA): TGCAGTGCTAGAGATTCGACTAGCGGGGCGTACAATGAGCAGTTCTTC. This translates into CSARDSTSGAYNEQFF.

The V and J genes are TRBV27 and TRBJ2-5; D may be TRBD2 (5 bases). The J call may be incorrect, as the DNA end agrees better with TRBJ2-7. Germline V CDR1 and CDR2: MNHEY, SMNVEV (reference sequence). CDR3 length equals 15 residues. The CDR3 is CATKLTVYGVYEQYF. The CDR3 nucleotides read TGTGCCACCAAGCTCACAGTCTACGGGGTTTACGAGCAGTACTTC.

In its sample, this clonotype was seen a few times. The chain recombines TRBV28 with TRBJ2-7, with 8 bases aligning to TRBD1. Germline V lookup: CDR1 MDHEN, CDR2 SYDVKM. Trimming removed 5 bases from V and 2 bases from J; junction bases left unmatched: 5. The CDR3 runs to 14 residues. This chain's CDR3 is CASSPTGGTYEQYF. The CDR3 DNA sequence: TGTGCCAGCAGTCCCACAGGGGGGACCTACGAGCAGTACTTC.

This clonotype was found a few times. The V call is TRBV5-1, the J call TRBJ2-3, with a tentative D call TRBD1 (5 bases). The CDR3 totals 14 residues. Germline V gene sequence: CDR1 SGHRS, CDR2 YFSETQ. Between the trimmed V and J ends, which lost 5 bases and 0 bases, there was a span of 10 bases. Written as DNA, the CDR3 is TGCGCCAGCAGTGCAGGGTCGAGCACAGATACGCAGTATTTT. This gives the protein CASSAGSSTDTQYF.